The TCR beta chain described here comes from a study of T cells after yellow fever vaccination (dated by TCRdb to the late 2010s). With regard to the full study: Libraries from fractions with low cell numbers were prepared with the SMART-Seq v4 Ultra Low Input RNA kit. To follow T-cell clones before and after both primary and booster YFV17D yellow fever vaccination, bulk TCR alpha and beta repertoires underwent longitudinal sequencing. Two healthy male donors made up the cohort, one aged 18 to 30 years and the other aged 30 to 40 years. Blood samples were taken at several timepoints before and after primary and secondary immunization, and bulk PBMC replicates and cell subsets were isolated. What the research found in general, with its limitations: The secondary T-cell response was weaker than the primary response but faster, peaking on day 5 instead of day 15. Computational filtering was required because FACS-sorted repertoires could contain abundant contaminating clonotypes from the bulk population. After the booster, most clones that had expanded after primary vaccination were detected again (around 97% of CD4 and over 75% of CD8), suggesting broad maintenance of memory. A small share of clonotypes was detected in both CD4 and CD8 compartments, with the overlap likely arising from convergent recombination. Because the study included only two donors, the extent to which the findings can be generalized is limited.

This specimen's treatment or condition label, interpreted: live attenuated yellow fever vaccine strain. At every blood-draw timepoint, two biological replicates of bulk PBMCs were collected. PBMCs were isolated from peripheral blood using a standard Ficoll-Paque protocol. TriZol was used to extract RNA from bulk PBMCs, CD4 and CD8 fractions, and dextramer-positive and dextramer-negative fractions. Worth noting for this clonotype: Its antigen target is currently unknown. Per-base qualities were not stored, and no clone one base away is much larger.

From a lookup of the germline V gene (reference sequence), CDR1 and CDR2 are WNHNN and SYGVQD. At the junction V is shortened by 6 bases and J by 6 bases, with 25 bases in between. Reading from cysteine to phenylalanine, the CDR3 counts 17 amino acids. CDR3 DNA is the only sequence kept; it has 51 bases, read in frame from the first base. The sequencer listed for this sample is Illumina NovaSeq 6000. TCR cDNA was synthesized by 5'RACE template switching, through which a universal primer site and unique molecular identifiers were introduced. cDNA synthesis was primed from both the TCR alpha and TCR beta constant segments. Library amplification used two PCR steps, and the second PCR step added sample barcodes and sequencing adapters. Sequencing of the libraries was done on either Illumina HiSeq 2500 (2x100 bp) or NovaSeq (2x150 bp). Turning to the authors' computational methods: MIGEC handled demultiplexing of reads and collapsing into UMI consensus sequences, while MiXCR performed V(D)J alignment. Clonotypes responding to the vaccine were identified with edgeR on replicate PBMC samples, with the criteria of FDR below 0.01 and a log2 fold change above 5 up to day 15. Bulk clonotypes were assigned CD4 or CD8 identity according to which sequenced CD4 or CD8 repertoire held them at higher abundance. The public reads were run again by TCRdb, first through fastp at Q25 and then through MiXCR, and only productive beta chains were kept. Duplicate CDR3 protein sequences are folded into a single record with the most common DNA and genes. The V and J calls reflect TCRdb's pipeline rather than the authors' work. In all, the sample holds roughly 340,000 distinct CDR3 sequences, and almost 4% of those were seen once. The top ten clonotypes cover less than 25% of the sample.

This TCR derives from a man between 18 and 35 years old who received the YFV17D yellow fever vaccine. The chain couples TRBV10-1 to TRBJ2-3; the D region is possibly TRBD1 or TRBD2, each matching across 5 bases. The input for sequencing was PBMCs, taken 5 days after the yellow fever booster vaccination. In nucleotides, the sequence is TGCGCCAGCAGCCCTCGAATGGGACGCCCCTTTGGGGATACGCAGTATTTT. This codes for CASSPRMGRPFGDTQYF.